Given below is one T cell receptor beta chain in context. The data originate from a study of blood T cell repertoires in COVID-19. As for the study in general: All recovered Cohort 3 donors got two negative PCRs, got clearance, or saw symptom resolution. T cells, B-cell-depleted T cells, or PBMCs provided the cDNA or gDNA that served as material. There were acute and convalescent COVID-19 samples, and they came from the United States, Italy and Spain.

Germline V lookup: CDR1 SGDLS, CDR2 YYNGEE. This CDR3 has 15 amino acids. The V end was cut by 3 bases, the J end by 0 bases, with 10 bases between. Original methodology: How many nucleated cells were present was estimated from reference gene primer amplification. Here immunoSEQ multiplex PCR was the method, and the copy in TCRdb shows in-frame clones only, minus some. For V, J and clone size, that table is used; D and trimming come from the DNA. The sample lists about 280,000 clones, roughly 91% occurring once. This chain links TRBV9 with TRBJ1-3; maybe TRBD1 (6 bases). The source is a woman between 55 and 75 years old in a cohort exposed to, infected with or recovered from COVID-19 (not recorded which). The sample comprised PBMCs or T cells enriched from blood (not recorded which). DNA of the CDR3: TGTGCCAGCAGCGCCGGACAGCGCTCTGGAAACACCATATATTTT. Protein sequence: CASSAGQRSGNTIYF.